Shown below are 15 T cell receptor beta chains from a single sample sequenced in a study of PD-1 blockade in classical Hodgkin lymphoma. Assay: immunoSEQ multiplex PCR; the TCRdb copy retains only in-frame clones and omits some. Of about 94,000 clones listed, approximately 92% are singletons. Every patient relapsed after autologous stem cell transplantation, and brentuximab vedotin exposure varied. Sequenced material: peripheral blood mononuclear cells (PBMCs), taken before the second cycle of nivolumab. The receptors come from a human donor with classical Hodgkin lymphoma.

The V call is TRBV2, the J call TRBJ1-3; unclear D gene. This CDR3 spans 13 amino acids. The germline gives CDR1 SNHLY, CDR2 FYNNEI. Trimming left V 9 bases short and J 2 bases short, with 11 bases between. The chain's CDR3 is CARSPPTGNTIYF. CDR3 coding DNA: TGTGCCAGAAGCCCTCCGACTGGAAACACCATATATTTT.

A few counts support this clone. Germline and junction disagree at one end, which may indicate a read error. This sequence joins TRBV14 and TRBJ2-4; D gene ambiguous. The CDR3 loop spans 16 amino acids. Germline CDR1 is SGHDN and CDR2 is FVKESK. CDR3 nucleotide sequence: TGTGCCAGCAGTCAAGAGACGAGTGTAGCCAAAAACATTCAGTACTTC. It codes for CASSQETSVAKNIQYF.

The chain recombines TRBV10-3 with TRBJ2-3; 11 positions agree with TRBD2. Germline trimming cut 6 bases from V and 5 bases from J; bases unmatched to any gene: 1. The CDR3 extends over 13 amino acids. The germline gives CDR1 ENHRY, CDR2 SYGVKD. CDR3 DNA sequence: TGTGCCATCAGACTAGCGGGAGTAGATACGCAGTATTTT. Amino acids: CAIRLAGVDTQYF.

The chain uses TRBV19 and TRBJ1-1; TRBD1 agrees at 9 bases. After removal of 3 bases from V and 1 base from J, the junction contained 0 bases not matched to a gene. The germline gives CDR1 LNHDA, CDR2 SQIVND (reference sequence). This CDR3 spans 14 amino acids. In DNA, the CDR3 is TGTGCCAGTAGTATGGGACAGGGGAACACTGAAGCTTTCTTT. This encodes CASSMGQGNTEAFF.

This sequence joins TRBV2 and TRBJ2-2; 9 bases line up with TRBD2. Germline V lookup: CDR1 SNHLY, CDR2 FYNNEI. With V trimmed by 6 bases and J by 1 base, 6 bases remained unmatched. This CDR3 comprises 16 residues. The CDR3 sequence is CASRLFSGGNTGELFF. The CDR3 DNA sequence: TGTGCCAGCAGGCTCTTTAGCGGGGGGAACACCGGGGAGCTGTTTTTT.

The gene calls are TRBV2 and TRBJ2-2; perhaps TRBD2 as D (6 bases). The length of the CDR3 is 13 residues. Germline V CDR1 and CDR2: SNHLY, FYNNEI. The ends were cut back, 7 bases at V and 4 bases at J, with 10 bases in the middle. The CDR3 reads CASMNSGTGELFF. CDR3 DNA: TGTGCCAGCATGAATAGCGGCACCGGGGAGCTGTTTTTT.

The chain carries TRBV5-5 and TRBJ1-4, with TRBD1 matching over 8 bases. V was clipped by 3 bases and J by 7 bases; unmatched bases: 5. CDR1 SGHKS and CDR2 YYEKEE come from the germline V gene (reference sequence). The length of the CDR3 is 14 residues. The DNA for the CDR3 is TGTGCCAGCAGCTATCAGGGGGCGCGTGAAAAACTGTTTTTT. Amino acids: CASSYQGAREKLFF.

V gene TRBV11-2 combines with J gene TRBJ2-5; D may be TRBD1 or TRBD2 (5 bases each). The CDR3 has 16 amino acids. Germline lookup yields CDR1 SGHAT and CDR2 FQNNGV. Trimming removed 5 bases from V and 4 bases from J, with 20 bases in between. The CDR3 coding sequence is TGTGCCAGCAGCCCCCCCCTAGGGGACCTGCGAGAGACCCAGTACTTC. This gives the protein CASSPPLGDLRETQYF.

This rearrangement joins TRBV7-6 to TRBJ2-1; D might be TRBD2 (5 bases). Between the trimmed V and J ends, which lost 2 bases and 6 bases, there was a span of 14 bases. This CDR3 comprises 15 residues. Germline values: CDR1 SGHVS, CDR2 FNYEAQ. Written as DNA, the CDR3 is TGTGCCAGCAGCTTAATTTCGCGGGTGGCCAATGAGCAGTTCTTC. It codes for CASSLISRVANEQFF.

V is TRBV7-6 and J is TRBJ1-5; D not resolved. Germline V lookup: CDR1 SGHVS, CDR2 FNYEAQ. The CDR3 length is 13 residues. With 6 bases removed from V and 4 bases from J, the gap between germline ends came to 10 bases. CDR3 coding DNA: TGTGCCAGCAGTAGTGACCGGAATCAGCCCCAGCATTTT. This encodes CASSSDRNQPQHF.

The rearrangement uses TRBV20-1 and TRBJ2-5; D is unresolved. V was shortened by 7 bases and J by 2 bases, with 5 bases between the two germline ends. The CDR3 runs to 10 residues. Germline lookup yields CDR1 DFQATT and CDR2 SNEGSKA (reference sequence). CDR3 residues: CSVEQETQYF. The CDR3 coding sequence is TGCAGTGTGGAGCAAGAGACCCAGTACTTC.

The V call is TRBV28, the J call TRBJ1-2, with a tentative D call TRBD1 (5 bases). Deletions cut 2 bases from V and 3 bases from J, with 13 bases between. Germline V gene sequence: CDR1 MDHEN, CDR2 SYDVKM. The CDR3 runs 15 residues. DNA for the CDR3: TGTGCCAGCAGTTTAAGTCTCGGGGGACACTATGGCTACACCTTC. Amino acids: CASSLSLGGHYGYTF.

The chain carries TRBV2 and TRBJ1-2, with 7 bases fitting TRBD1. With V trimmed by 9 bases and J by 2 bases, 12 bases remained unmatched. Germline lookup yields CDR1 SNHLY and CDR2 FYNNEI. The CDR3 loop spans 15 amino acids. The CDR3 protein is CASRDSTQRNYGYTF. CDR3 in DNA: TGTGCCAGTAGGGACAGCACCCAGAGGAACTATGGCTACACCTTC.

The chain links TRBV12-5 to TRBJ2-1; TRBD2 agrees at 11 bases. This CDR3 has 15 amino acids. V lost 6 bases to trimming and J lost 7 bases; unmatched junction nucleotides: 8. Per the germline V gene, CDR1 is LGHNT and CDR2 is FRNRAP. CDR3 sequence: CASGFLAGGRNEQFF. CDR3 nucleotides: TGTGCTAGTGGCTTTCTAGCGGGAGGTCGAAATGAGCAGTTCTTC. The variable domain in full, completed from reference TRBV12-5 and TRBJ2-1, reads DARVTQTPRHKVTEMGQEVTMRCQPILGHNTVFWYRQTMMQGLELLAYFRNRAPLDDSGMPKDRFSAEMPDATLATLKIQPSEPRDSAVYFCASGFLAGGRNEQFFGPGTRLTVL.

The chain combines TRBV29-1 with TRBJ2-1; D remains ambiguous. Germline V gives CDR1 SQVTM, CDR2 ANQGSEA. The V end was cut by 2 bases, the J end by 4 bases, with 12 bases between. This CDR3 comprises 14 residues. In DNA form, the CDR3 reads TGCAGCGTTGAATGGGGTACGGATTACAATGAGCAGTTCTTC. Translated: CSVEWGTDYNEQFF.